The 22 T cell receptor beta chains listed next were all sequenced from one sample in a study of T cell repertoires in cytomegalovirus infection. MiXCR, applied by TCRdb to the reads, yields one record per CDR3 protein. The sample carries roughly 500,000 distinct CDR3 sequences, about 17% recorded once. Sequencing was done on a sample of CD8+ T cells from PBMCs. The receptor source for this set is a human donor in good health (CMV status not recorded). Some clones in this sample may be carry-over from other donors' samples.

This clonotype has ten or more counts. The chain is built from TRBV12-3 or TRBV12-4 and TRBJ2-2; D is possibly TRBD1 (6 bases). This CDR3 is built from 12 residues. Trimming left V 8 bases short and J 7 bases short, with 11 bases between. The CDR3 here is CASSQGNGELFF. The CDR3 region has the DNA TGTGCCAGCTCCCAGGGGAACGGGGAGCTGTTTTTT.

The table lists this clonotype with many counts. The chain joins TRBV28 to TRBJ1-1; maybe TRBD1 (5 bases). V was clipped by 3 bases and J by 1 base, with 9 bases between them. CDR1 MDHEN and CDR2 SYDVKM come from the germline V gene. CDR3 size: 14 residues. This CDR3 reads CASSFQGRNTEAFF. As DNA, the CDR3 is TGTGCCAGCAGTTTTCAGGGAAGGAACACTGAAGCTTTCTTT.

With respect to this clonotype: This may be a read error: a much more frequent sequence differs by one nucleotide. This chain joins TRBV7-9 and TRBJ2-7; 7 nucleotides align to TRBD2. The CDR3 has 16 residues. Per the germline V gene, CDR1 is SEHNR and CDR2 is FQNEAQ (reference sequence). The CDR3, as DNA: TGTACCAGCAGCTTAGAGCTAGGCGGGAGCTCCTACGAGCAGTACTTC. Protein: CTSSLELGGSSYEQYF.

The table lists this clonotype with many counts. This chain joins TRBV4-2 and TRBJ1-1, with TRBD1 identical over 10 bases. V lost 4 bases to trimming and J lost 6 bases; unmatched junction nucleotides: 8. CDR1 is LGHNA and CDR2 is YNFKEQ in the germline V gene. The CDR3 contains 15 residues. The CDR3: CASSPGGQGIPEAFF. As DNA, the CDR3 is TGTGCCAGCAGCCCAGGGGGACAGGGGATTCCTGAAGCTTTCTTT.

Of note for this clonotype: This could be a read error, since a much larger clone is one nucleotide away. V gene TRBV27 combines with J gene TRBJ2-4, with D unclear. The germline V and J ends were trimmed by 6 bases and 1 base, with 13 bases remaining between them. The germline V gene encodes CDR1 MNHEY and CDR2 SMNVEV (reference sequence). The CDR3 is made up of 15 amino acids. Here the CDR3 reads CASSLQPVAKNIQYF. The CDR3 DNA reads TGTGCCAGCAGCCTACAACCAGTCGCCAAAAACATTCAGTACTTC.

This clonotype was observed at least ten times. CDR3 region: CASSLRTGGIQRTEAFF. Here the CDR3 DNA reads TGTGCCAGTAGCCTCAGGACAGGGGGCATCCAACGGACTGAAGCTTTCTTT. This sequence joins TRBV19 and TRBJ1-1; 11 bases line up with TRBD1. V trimming: 6 bases; J trimming: 5 bases; junction bases outside the gene matches: 14. Germline V gene data show CDR1 as LNHDA and CDR2 as SQIVND (reference sequence). The CDR3 spans 17 residues.

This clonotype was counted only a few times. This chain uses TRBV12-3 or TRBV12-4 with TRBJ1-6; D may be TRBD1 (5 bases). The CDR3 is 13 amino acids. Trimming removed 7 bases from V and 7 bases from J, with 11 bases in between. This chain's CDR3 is CASKSRDNSPLHF. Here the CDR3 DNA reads TGTGCCAGCAAAAGCAGGGACAATTCACCCCTCCACTTT.

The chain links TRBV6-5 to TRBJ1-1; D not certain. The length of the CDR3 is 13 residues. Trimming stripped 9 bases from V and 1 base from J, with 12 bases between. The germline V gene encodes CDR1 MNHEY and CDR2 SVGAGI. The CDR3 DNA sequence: TGTGCCAGTTTCGTAGGGCCGAACACTGAAGCTTTCTTT. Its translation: CASFVGPNTEAFF.

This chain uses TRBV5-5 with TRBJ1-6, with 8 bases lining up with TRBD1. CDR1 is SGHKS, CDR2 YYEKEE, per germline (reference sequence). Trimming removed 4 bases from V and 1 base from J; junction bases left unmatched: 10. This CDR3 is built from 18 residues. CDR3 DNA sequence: TGTGCCAGCAGCGTCGGCCAGGGGGCGCGATCCTATAATTCACCCCTCCACTTT. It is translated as CASSVGQGARSYNSPLHF.

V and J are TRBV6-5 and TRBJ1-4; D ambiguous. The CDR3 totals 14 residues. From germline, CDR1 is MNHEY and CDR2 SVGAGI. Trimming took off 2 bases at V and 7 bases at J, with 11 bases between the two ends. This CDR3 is CASSYGQFGEKLFF. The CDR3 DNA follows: TGTGCCAGCAGTTACGGGCAGTTCGGTGAAAAACTGTTTTTT.

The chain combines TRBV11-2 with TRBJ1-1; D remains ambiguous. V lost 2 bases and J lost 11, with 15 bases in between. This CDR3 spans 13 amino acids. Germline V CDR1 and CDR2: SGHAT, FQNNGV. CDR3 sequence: CASSLIMEKRAFF. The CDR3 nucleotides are TGTGCCAGCAGCTTAATTATGGAAAAGCGTGCTTTCTTT.

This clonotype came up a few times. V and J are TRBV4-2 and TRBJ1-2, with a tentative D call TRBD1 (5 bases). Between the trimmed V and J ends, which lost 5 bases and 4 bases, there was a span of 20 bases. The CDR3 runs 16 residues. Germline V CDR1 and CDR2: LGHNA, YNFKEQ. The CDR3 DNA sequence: TGTGCCAGCAGCAAAAGGGTTAGGGGACCCTTCTATGGCTACACCTTC. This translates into CASSKRVRGPFYGYTF.

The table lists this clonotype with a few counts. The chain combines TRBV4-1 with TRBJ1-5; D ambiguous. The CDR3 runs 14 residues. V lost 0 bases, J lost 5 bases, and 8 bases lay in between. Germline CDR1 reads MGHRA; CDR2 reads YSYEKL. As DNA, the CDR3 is TGCGCCAGCAGCCAAGAAGACGGTTATCAGCCCCAGCATTTT. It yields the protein CASSQEDGYQPQHF.

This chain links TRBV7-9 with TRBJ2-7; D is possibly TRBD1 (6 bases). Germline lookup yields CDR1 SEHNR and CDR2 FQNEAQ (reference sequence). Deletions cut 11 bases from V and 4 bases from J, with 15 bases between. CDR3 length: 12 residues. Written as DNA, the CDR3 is TGTGCCTGGGGGCAGCCGGGATACGAGCAGTACTTC. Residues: CAWGQPGYEQYF.

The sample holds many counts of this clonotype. The CDR3 reads CASILSRDRVKDEQFF. Here the CDR3 DNA reads TGTGCCAGCATCCTCTCTCGGGACAGGGTTAAAGATGAGCAGTTCTTC. The chain combines TRBV12-3 or TRBV12-4 with TRBJ2-1; TRBD1 matches at 9 bases. V was clipped by 7 bases and J by 8 bases; unmatched bases: 15. This CDR3 contains 16 residues.

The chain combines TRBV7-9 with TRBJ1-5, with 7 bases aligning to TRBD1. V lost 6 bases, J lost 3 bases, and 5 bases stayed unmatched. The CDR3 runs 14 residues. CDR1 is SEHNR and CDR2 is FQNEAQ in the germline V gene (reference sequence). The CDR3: CASRSGTDNQPQHF. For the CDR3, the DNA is TGTGCCAGCAGAAGCGGGACAGACAATCAGCCCCAGCATTTT.

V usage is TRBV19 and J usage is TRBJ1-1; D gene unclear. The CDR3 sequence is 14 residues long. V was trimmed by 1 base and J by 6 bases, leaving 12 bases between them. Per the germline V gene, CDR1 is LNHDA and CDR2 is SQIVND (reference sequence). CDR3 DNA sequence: TGTGCCAGTAGTATAGCTTGGACTAACGCTGAAGCTTTCTTT. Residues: CASSIAWTNAEAFF.

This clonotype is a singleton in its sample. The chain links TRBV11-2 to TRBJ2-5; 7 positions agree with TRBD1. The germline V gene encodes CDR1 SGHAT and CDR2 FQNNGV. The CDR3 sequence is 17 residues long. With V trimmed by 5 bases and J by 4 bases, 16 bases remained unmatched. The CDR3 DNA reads TGTGCCAGCAGCATCCACCAGACAGGGCGGCTTGGAGAGACCCAGTACTTC. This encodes CASSIHQTGRLGETQYF.

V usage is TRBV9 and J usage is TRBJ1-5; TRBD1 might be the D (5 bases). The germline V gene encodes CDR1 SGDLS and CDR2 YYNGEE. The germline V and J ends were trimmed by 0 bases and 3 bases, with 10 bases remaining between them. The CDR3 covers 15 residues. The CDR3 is CASSVDKGFNQPQHF. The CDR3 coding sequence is TGTGCCAGCAGCGTAGACAAGGGGTTCAATCAGCCCCAGCATTTT.

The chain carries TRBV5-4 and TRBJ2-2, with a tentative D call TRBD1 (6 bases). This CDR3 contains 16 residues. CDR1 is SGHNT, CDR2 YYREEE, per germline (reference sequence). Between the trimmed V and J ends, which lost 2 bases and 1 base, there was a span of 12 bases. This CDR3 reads CASSFKGQRNTGELFF. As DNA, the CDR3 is TGTGCCAGCAGCTTTAAGGGACAAAGGAACACCGGGGAGCTGTTTTTT.

CDR3: CASSPGTGTGNTIYF. As DNA, the CDR3 is TGTGCCAGCAGTCCGGGGACAGGGACGGGAAACACCATATATTTT. This sequence joins TRBV27 and TRBJ1-3; the match to TRBD1 covers 9 bases. J lost 4 bases, V lost 5 bases, and 6 bases had no gene match. Germline lookup yields CDR1 MNHEY and CDR2 SMNVEV (reference sequence). This CDR3 is built from 15 residues.

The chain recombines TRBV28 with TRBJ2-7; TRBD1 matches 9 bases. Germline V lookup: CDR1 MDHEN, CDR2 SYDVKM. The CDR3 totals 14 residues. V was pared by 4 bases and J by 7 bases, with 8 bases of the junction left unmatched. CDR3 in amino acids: CASSSAQGAREQYF. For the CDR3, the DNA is TGTGCCAGCAGTTCCGCACAGGGGGCGAGGGAGCAGTACTTC.